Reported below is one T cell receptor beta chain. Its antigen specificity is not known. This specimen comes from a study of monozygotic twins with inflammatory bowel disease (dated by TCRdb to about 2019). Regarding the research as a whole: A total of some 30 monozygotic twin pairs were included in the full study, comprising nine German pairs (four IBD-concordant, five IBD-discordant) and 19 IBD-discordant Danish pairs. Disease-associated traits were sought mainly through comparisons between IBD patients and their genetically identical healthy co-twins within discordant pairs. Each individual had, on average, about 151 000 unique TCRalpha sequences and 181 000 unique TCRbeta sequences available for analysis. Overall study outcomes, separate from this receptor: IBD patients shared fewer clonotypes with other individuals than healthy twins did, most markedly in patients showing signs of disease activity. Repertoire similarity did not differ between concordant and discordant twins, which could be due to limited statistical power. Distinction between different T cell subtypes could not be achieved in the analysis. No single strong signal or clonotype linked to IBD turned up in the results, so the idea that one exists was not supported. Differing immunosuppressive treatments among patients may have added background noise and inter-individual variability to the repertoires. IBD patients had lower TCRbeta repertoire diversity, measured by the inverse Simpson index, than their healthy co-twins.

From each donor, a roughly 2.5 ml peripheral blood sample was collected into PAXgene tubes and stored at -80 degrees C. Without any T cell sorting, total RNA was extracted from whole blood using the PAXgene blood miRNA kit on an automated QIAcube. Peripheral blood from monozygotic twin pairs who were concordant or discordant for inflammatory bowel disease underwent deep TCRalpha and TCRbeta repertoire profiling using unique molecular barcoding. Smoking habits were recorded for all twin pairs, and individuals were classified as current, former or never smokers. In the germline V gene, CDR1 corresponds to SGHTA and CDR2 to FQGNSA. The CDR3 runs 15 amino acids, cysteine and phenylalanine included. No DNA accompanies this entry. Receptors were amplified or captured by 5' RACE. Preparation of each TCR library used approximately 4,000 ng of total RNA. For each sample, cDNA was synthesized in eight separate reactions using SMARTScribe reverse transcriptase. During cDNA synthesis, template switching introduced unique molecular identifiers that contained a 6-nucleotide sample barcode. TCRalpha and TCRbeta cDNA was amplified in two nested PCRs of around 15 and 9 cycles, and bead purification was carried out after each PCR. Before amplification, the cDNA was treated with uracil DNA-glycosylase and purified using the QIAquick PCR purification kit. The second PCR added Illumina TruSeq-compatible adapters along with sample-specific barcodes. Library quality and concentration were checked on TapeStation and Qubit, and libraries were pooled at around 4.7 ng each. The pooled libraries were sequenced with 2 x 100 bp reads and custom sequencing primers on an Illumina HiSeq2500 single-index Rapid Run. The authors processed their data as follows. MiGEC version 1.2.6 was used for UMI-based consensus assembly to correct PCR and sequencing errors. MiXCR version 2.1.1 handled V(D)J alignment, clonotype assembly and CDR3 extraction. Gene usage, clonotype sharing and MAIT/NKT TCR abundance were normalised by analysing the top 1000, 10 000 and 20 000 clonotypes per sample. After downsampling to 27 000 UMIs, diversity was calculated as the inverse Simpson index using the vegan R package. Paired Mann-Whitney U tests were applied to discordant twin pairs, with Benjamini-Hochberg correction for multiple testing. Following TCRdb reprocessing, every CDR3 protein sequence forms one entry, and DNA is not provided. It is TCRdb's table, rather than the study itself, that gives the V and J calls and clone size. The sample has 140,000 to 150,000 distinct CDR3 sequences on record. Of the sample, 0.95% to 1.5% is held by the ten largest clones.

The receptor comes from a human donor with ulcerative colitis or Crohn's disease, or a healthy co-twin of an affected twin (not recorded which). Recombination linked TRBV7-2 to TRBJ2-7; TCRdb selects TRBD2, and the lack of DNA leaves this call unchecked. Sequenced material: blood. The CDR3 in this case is CASSGGFGTLREQYF. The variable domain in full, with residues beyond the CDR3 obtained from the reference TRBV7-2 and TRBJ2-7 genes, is GAGVSQSPSNKVTEKGKDVELRCDPISGHTALYWYRQSLGQGLEFLIYFQGNSAPDKSGLPSDRFSAERTGGSVSTLTIQRTQQEDSAVYLCASSGGFGTLREQYFGPGTRLTVT.